These 32 T cell receptor beta chains share one sample of origin, sequenced in a study of CD4 T cells in relation to SARS-CoV-2 and coronaviruses. For these TCRs, the target antigens are not known. Clones were sequenced by immunoSEQ multiplex PCR, and TCRdb holds only the in-frame ones, with some missing. This sample yields around 31,000 clones, of which roughly 70% are seen a single time; around 12% belongs to the top ten. The unexposed donors gave CD4+ T cells in about 2010-2019, prior to COVID-19. After ten to eleven days of culture, CD4+ T cells were isolated. The sequenced sample was CD4+ T cells from PBMCs, cultured in vitro. Source of these receptors: a human donor in good health.

The chain carries TRBV29-1 and TRBJ2-5; no definite D call. Trimming left V 3 bases short and J 5 bases short, with 10 bases between. This CDR3 is 12 amino acids long. CDR1 and CDR2 from the germline V gene are SQVTM and ANQGSEA. CDR3 coding DNA: TGCAGCGTTGATACCGTCGGGGAGACCCAGTACTTC. The encoded protein is CSVDTVGETQYF.

This clone showed up just once. J is TRBJ2-1 and V is TRBV5-5; 7 bases line up with TRBD2. V lost 8 bases, J lost 5 bases, and 13 bases stayed unmatched. CDR1 SGHKS and CDR2 YYEKEE come from the germline V gene (reference sequence). The CDR3 is made up of 15 amino acids. The CDR3, as DNA: TGTGCCAGTGACAGAAGTCAGAGCGGGGACAATGAGCAGTTCTTC. Residues: CASDRSQSGDNEQFF.

The CDR3: CASSVGARTDTQYF. The DNA of the CDR3 is TGTGCCAGCAGCGTAGGTGCCCGCACAGATACGCAGTATTTT. This chain links TRBV9 with TRBJ2-3; unclear D gene. Trimming removed 0 bases at V and 1 base at J, with 6 bases between. The CDR3 loop spans 14 amino acids. Germline CDR1 is SGDLS and CDR2 is YYNGEE.

The V and J genes are TRBV6-5 and TRBJ1-1; 7 nucleotides line up with TRBD1. There are 14 residues in the CDR3. Trimming took 5 bases from V and 2 from J; bases not matched to a gene: 5. Germline values: CDR1 MNHEY, CDR2 SVGAGI. The CDR3 sequence is CASSHRGSNTEAFF. DNA of the CDR3: TGTGCCAGCAGTCACAGGGGCTCCAACACTGAAGCTTTCTTT.

The chain combines TRBV4-1 with TRBJ2-7, with D maybe TRBD1 (6 bases). The CDR3 totals 14 residues. CDR1 is MGHRA and CDR2 is YSYEKL in the germline V gene. Trimming removed 2 bases from V and 2 bases from J, with 10 bases in between. The CDR3 sequence: CASSQSGATYEQYF. The DNA of the CDR3 is TGCGCCAGCAGCCAATCAGGGGCGACCTACGAGCAGTACTTC.

The chain combines TRBV5-4 with TRBJ2-7, with 9 nucleotides matching TRBD2. Germline V lookup: CDR1 SGHNT, CDR2 YYREEE (reference sequence). J lost 4 bases, V lost 1 base, and 3 bases had no gene match. CDR3 length: 14 residues. CDR3 residues: CASSLRSGGYEQYF. For the CDR3, the DNA is TGTGCCAGCAGCTTGCGTAGCGGGGGATACGAGCAGTACTTC.

The chain couples TRBV4-1 to TRBJ1-2, with 7 bases lining up with TRBD1. This CDR3 spans 12 amino acids. The germline gives CDR1 MGHRA, CDR2 YSYEKL. V trimming: 4 bases; J trimming: 6 bases; junction bases outside the gene matches: 2. CDR3 DNA: TGCGCCAGCAGCCGCGGACAGGATGGCTACACCTTC. Amino acids: CASSRGQDGYTF.

The chain is built from TRBV30 and TRBJ2-3; tentative D call: TRBD1 (6 bases). CDR1 GTSNPN and CDR2 SVGIG come from the germline V gene (reference sequence). The V gene lost 4 bases and the J gene lost 8 bases, with 13 bases spanning the gap. CDR3 size: 12 residues. CDR3 sequence: CAWTRGRGTQYF. As DNA, the CDR3 is TGTGCCTGGACCAGGGGAAGGGGTACGCAGTATTTT.

The rearrangement joins TRBV19 to TRBJ2-5; 12 bases line up with TRBD2. The CDR3 is 17 residues long. With V trimmed by 0 bases and J by 3 bases, 5 bases remained unmatched. CDR1 is LNHDA, CDR2 SQIVND, per germline (reference sequence). CDR3 in amino acids: CASSIESSGRGKETQYF. CDR3 coding DNA: TGTGCCAGTAGTATAGAGTCTAGCGGGAGGGGAAAAGAGACCCAGTACTTC.

The chain links TRBV11-2 to TRBJ1-4; D remains unclear. The germline CDR1 and CDR2 sequences are SGHAT and FQNNGV. The CDR3 has 12 residues. V lost 3 bases, J lost 7 bases, and 6 bases lay in between. The CDR3: CASSLFREKLFF. CDR3 DNA sequence: TGTGCCAGCAGCTTGTTCCGTGAAAAACTGTTTTTT. Variable domain in full (rest from reference TRBV11-2 and TRBJ1-4): EAGVAQSPRYKIIEKRQSVAFWCNPISGHATLYWYQQILGQGPKLLIQFQNNGVVDDSQLPKDRFSAERLKGVDSTLKIQPAKLEDSAVYLCASSLFREKLFFGSGTQLSVL.

The chain carries TRBV6-4 and TRBJ1-2; D unclear. CDR1 is MRHNA and CDR2 is SNTAGT in the germline V gene. Trimming shortened V by 2 bases and J by 0 bases, and 13 bases separated the two germline ends. The CDR3 has 16 amino acids. The CDR3 is CASSDVGFPTNYGYTF. Here the CDR3 DNA reads TGTGCCAGCAGTGACGTTGGGTTTCCAACTAACTATGGCTACACCTTC.

V is TRBV4-3 and J is TRBJ2-3; D unclear. CDR1 and CDR2 (germline): LGHNA, YSLEER. CDR3 length: 15 amino acids. V lost 1 base and J lost 2, with 10 bases in between. The CDR3 nucleotides read TGCGCCAGCAGCCAAGGGTCGGCGGACACAGATACGCAGTATTTT. Translated: CASSQGSADTDTQYF.

The chain employs TRBV14 and TRBJ2-7; D gene uncertain. This CDR3 is 14 amino acids long. The V end lost 4 bases, the J end lost 3 bases, and 13 bases lay between the germline ends. Germline CDR1 SGHDN, CDR2 FVKESK. Here the CDR3 DNA reads TGTGCCAGCAGCCCCGCAATCGCGGTCTACGAGCAGTACTTC. Translating it yields CASSPAIAVYEQYF.

The chain joins TRBV5-6 to TRBJ1-1; 9 nucleotides agree with TRBD1. The CDR3 totals 16 residues. Germline CDR1 is SGHDT and CDR2 is YYEEEE. With V trimmed by 4 bases and J by 1 base, 8 bases remained unmatched. CDR3 residues: CASSQTGGWSNTEAFF. CDR3 in DNA: TGTGCCAGCAGCCAAACAGGGGGCTGGTCGAACACTGAAGCTTTCTTT.

The CDR3 region is CASKRGATNEKLFF. CDR3 nucleotide sequence: TGTGCCAGCAAGAGGGGCGCAACTAATGAAAAACTGTTTTTT. This rearrangement joins TRBV6-5 to TRBJ1-4, with a weak D call TRBD1 (5 bases). Trimming removed 7 bases from V and 0 bases from J, with 9 bases in between. Germline-derived CDR1 and CDR2 are MNHEY and SVGAGI. The CDR3 extends over 14 amino acids.

The chain has TRBV4-2 and TRBJ2-1; D gene unclear. CDR1 is LGHNA and CDR2 is YNFKEQ in the germline V gene. Trimming took off 1 base at V and 5 bases at J, with 9 bases between the two ends. The CDR3 consists of 14 residues. In DNA form, the CDR3 reads TGTGCCAGCAGCCAAGGAAGTGCTCACAATGAGCAGTTCTTC. Translation gives CASSQGSAHNEQFF.

The chain has TRBV19 and TRBJ2-2, with a possible D match to TRBD2 (6 bases). CDR1 and CDR2 (germline): LNHDA, SQIVND (reference sequence). V was cut by 4 bases and J by 7 bases, with 19 bases left in between. The CDR3 extends over 16 amino acids. The CDR3 loop reads CASSTPTRVQGGELFF. As DNA, the CDR3 is TGTGCCAGTAGTACCCCGACTAGAGTTCAAGGCGGGGAGCTGTTTTTT.

The rearrangement links TRBV5-1 to TRBJ2-3; 7 bases agree with TRBD2. This CDR3 is built from 14 residues. Germline V gene data show CDR1 as SGHRS and CDR2 as YFSETQ. V lost 0 bases to trimming and J lost 5 bases; unmatched junction nucleotides: 3. In DNA form, the CDR3 reads TGCGCCAGCAGCTTGGGGCGCGGGGGAGATACGCAGTATTTT. Translation gives CASSLGRGGDTQYF. The entire variable domain, with the rest obtained from reference TRBV5-1 and TRBJ2-3, is as follows: KAGVTQTPRYLIKTRGQQVTLSCSPISGHRSVSWYQQTPGQGLQFLFEYFSETQRNKGNFPGRFSGRQFSNSRSEMNVSTLELGDSALYLCASSLGRGGDTQYFGPGTRLTVL.

This clone occurred a few times. The gene calls are TRBV7-9 and TRBJ1-2; no clear D gene. The germline gives CDR1 SEHNR, CDR2 FQNEAQ (reference sequence). The V end lost 1 base, the J end lost 8 bases, and 11 bases lay between the germline ends. This CDR3 has 13 residues. In DNA, the CDR3 is TGTGCCAGCAGCTTAGAAGTGTCGGGGGGCTACACCTTC. Translated, it gives CASSLEVSGGYTF.

The chain uses TRBV5-6 and TRBJ1-4, with 7 positions matching TRBD1. The CDR3 runs to 16 residues. Germline-derived CDR1 and CDR2 are SGHDT and YYEEEE. Trimming took 2 bases from V and 5 from J; bases not matched to a gene: 9. This CDR3 is CASSFITGQRNEKLFF. Here the CDR3 DNA reads TGTGCCAGCAGCTTTATTACGGGACAGCGGAATGAAAAACTGTTTTTT.

V usage is TRBV20-1 and J usage is TRBJ1-5; D is uncertain. V lost 5 bases and J lost 6, with 8 bases in between. The CDR3 has 11 residues. Germline V gene lookup returns CDR1 DFQATT and CDR2 SNEGSKA (reference sequence). The CDR3 DNA reads as TGCAGTGCTGGGGTAGGTCAGCCCCAGCATTTT. It translates to CSAGVGQPQHF.

V usage is TRBV12-3 or TRBV12-4 and J usage is TRBJ2-3; D is uncertain. Trimming cost V 5 bases and J 0 bases, with 6 bases left between them. The CDR3 runs to 13 residues. CDR3 nucleotide sequence: TGTGCCAGCAGTGGTGGGAGCACAGATACGCAGTATTTT. Its protein is CASSGGSTDTQYF.

This clone was counted only a few times. The chain carries TRBV2 and TRBJ2-7; D remains ambiguous. The V end was cut by 9 bases, the J end by 0 bases, with 15 bases between. CDR3 length: 14 residues. Looked up from germline, CDR1 is SNHLY and CDR2 is FYNNEI. DNA of the CDR3: TGTGCCAGTGGTGACGCGAGGAGCTCCTACGAGCAGTACTTC. Translating gives CASGDARSSYEQYF.

This clone was picked up one time. The chain uses TRBV19 and TRBJ2-1; D tentatively reads TRBD1 or TRBD2 (5 bases each). Trimming cost V 5 bases and J 9 bases, with 14 bases left between them. Germline loops: CDR1 LNHDA, CDR2 SQIVND (reference sequence). This CDR3 is built from 13 residues. CDR3 amino acids: CASSLRWGSEQFF. The CDR3 coding sequence is TGTGCCAGTAGTCTCAGATGGGGGTCTGAGCAGTTCTTC.

This chain joins TRBV28 and TRBJ1-2, with D possibly matching TRBD1 (6 bases). Germline CDR1 reads MDHEN; CDR2 reads SYDVKM. V gave up 5 bases and J gave up 5 bases, with 12 bases separating them. The CDR3 totals 13 residues. Here the CDR3 reads CASSQMTGYGYTF. Written as DNA, the CDR3 is TGTGCCAGCAGTCAGATGACAGGTTATGGCTACACCTTC.

The genes are TRBV5-8 and TRBJ2-4; possible D gene TRBD1, 6 bases. The germline CDR1 and CDR2 sequences are SGHTS and YDEGEE. The CDR3 runs 15 residues. The V gene lost 1 base and the J gene lost 5 bases, with 13 bases spanning the gap. The CDR3 protein is CASSLRRGGENIQYF. The CDR3 DNA is TGTGCCAGCAGCTTGAGGCGAGGGGGAGAAAACATTCAGTACTTC.

The genes are TRBV4-3 and TRBJ2-7; D may correspond to TRBD1 or TRBD2 (5 bases each). Germline V gene sequence: CDR1 LGHNA, CDR2 YSLEER. The CDR3 sequence is 13 residues long. Trimming removed 3 bases at V and 5 bases at J, with 11 bases between. The chain's CDR3 is CASSHTEGNEQYF. The CDR3 DNA sequence: TGCGCCAGCAGCCATACTGAGGGGAACGAGCAGTACTTC.

This chain links TRBV18 with TRBJ2-1; TRBD2 is a possible D gene (6 bases). The CDR3 has 15 residues. In germline, CDR1 is KGHSH, CDR2 LQKENI. Trimming removed 1 base from V and 5 bases from J, with 12 bases in between. The CDR3, as DNA: TGTGCCAGCTCACCACTACTAGCTGAGAACAATGAGCAGTTCTTC. Its translation is CASSPLLAENNEQFF.

The chain employs TRBV11-2 and TRBJ2-3; no clear D. Trimming removed 5 bases from V and 4 bases from J, with 13 bases in between. Germline CDR1 is SGHAT and CDR2 is FQNNGV. The CDR3 covers 14 residues. Here the CDR3 reads CASSPNAWADTQYF. CDR3 nucleotide sequence: TGTGCCAGCAGCCCGAACGCCTGGGCAGATACGCAGTATTTT.

The table lists this clone with a few counts. CDR3 nucleotides: TGTGCCAGCAGAAATAGCGGGGGCCTCCTGGACGAGCAGTACTTC. Amino acid sequence: CASRNSGGLLDEQYF. The chain recombines TRBV6-1 with TRBJ2-7, with TRBD2 matching 9 bases. Germline V gives CDR1 MNHNS, CDR2 SASEGT. There are 15 residues in the CDR3. V gave up 6 bases and J gave up 5 bases; unmatched junction bases: 11.

The CDR3 spells CASSPGTSTYNEQFF. The CDR3, as DNA: TGTGCCAGCAGCCCCGGGACATCCACCTACAATGAGCAGTTCTTC. This chain links TRBV7-2 with TRBJ2-1, with D perhaps matching TRBD1 (6 bases). Germline V gene sequence: CDR1 SGHTA, CDR2 FQGNSA. The V end was cut by 5 bases, the J end by 2 bases, with 13 bases between. The CDR3 length is 15 residues.

This sequence joins TRBV7-3 and TRBJ2-2, with 7 bases lining up with TRBD1. The CDR3 has 14 residues. The V and J ends lost 6 bases and 5 bases, in that order; junction bases with no gene match: 6. CDR1 is SGHTA and CDR2 is FQGTGA in the germline V gene. In nucleotides, the CDR3 is TGTGCCAGCAGACAGGGGCGAGAGACCGGGGAGCTGTTTTTT. It codes for CASRQGRETGELFF.